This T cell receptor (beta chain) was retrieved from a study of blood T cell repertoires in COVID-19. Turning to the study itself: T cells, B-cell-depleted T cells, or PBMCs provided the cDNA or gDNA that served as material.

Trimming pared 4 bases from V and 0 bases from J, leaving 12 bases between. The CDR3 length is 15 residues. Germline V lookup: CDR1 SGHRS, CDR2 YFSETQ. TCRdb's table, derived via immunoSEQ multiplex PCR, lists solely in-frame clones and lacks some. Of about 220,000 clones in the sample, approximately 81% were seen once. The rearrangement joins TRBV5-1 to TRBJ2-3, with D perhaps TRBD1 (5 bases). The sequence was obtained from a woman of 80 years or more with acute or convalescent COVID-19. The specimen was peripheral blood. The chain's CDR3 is CASSPVTVSTDTQYF. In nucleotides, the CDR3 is TGCGCCAGCAGCCCGGTGACAGTTAGCACAGATACGCAGTATTTT.